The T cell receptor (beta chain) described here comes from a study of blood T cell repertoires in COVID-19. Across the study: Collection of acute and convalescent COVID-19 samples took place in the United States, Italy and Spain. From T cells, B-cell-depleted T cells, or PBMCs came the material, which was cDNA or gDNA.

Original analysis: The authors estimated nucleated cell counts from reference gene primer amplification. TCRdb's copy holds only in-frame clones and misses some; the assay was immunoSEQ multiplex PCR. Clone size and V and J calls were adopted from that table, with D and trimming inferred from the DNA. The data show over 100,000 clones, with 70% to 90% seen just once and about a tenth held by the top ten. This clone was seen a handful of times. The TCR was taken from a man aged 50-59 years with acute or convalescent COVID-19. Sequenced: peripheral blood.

CDR3 in DNA: TGTGCCAGCAGAGGACAGATCGAGCAGTACTTC. It yields the protein CASRGQIEQYF. The chain has TRBV25-1 and TRBJ2-7, with D possibly matching TRBD1 (6 bases). Germline CDR1 MGHDK, CDR2 SYGVNS. The CDR3 spans 11 residues. With 6 bases removed from V and 6 bases from J, the gap between germline ends came to 9 bases.